This TCR beta chain is drawn from a study of cytotoxic CD8 clonotypes in ibrutinib-treated CLL. Study-level information: Of a cohort that held some twelve relapsed/refractory and fewer than 16 treatment-naive patients, fewer than 18 were IGHV unmutated. Mean yields were approximately 260,000 productive templates and about 94,000 productive rearrangements per sample.

The length of the CDR3 is 14 residues. CDR1 and CDR2 from the germline V gene are SGHNT and YYREEE (reference sequence). Comment on this clone: One junction end does not reproduce the germline sequence, and a read error may be involved.

Clones were read by immunoSEQ multiplex PCR, and TCRdb kept only the in-frame ones, dropping some. The sample includes about 140,000 clones, roughly 80% of them seen just once. The specimen was PBMCs, collected after 12 months of ibrutinib treatment. The source of this sequence is a human donor with chronic lymphocytic leukemia. The chain employs TRBV5-4 and TRBJ1-2; 7 bases are a match to TRBD1. CDR3 nucleotides: TGCGCCAGCAGCCAAGACAGGGTCAACTATGGCTACACCTTC. Amino acids: CASSQDRVNYGYTF. Using reference TRBV5-4 and TRBJ1-2 for the parts outside the CDR3, the full variable domain is ETGVTQSPTHLIKTRGQQVTLRCSSQSGHNTVSWYQQALGQGPQFIFQYYREEENGRGNFPPRFSGLQFPNYSSELNVNALELDDSALYLCASSQDRVNYGYTFGSGTRLTVV.